These 28 T cell receptor beta chains were all obtained from the same sample, sequenced in a study of blood T cell repertoires in COVID-19. Here immunoSEQ multiplex PCR was the method, and the copy in TCRdb shows in-frame clones only, minus some. The sample carries fewer than 100,000 clones, over 75% recorded once. Sequenced input: peripheral blood. The receptors were gathered from a man aged 45-65 years with acute or convalescent COVID-19.

The genes are TRBV7-9 and TRBJ2-7, with 8 nucleotides matching TRBD2. V shed 2 bases, J shed 5 bases, and the junction held 8 bases outside the gene matches. The germline V gene encodes CDR1 SEHNR and CDR2 FQNEAQ (reference sequence). The CDR3 covers 15 residues. This chain's CDR3 is CASSLLTSGIHEQYF. DNA for the CDR3: TGTGCCAGCAGCTTACTAACTAGCGGTATCCACGAGCAGTACTTC. The full variable domain, with the rest looked up from reference TRBV7-9 and TRBJ2-7, is DTGVSQNPRHKITKRGQNVTFRCDPISEHNRLYWYRQTLGQGPEFLTYFQNEAQLEKSRLLSDRFSAERPKGSFSTLEIQRTEQGDSAMYLCASSLLTSGIHEQYFGPGTRLTVT.

This chain links TRBV7-3 with TRBJ2-5, with TRBD2 matching over 8 bases. The CDR3 is 13 residues long. V dropped 5 bases and J dropped 3; count of bases not matched to a gene: 2. CDR1 and CDR2 from the germline V gene are SGHTA and FQGTGA. CDR3: CASSRSGEETQYF. CDR3 nucleotide sequence: TGTGCCAGCAGCCGTAGCGGGGAAGAGACCCAGTACTTC.

The gene calls are TRBV19 and TRBJ1-1, with D possibly being TRBD1 (5 bases). The V gene's germline CDR1 is LNHDA and CDR2 SQIVND (reference sequence). This CDR3 has 12 amino acids. Trimming removed 9 bases from V and 4 bases from J, with 12 bases in between. The CDR3 reads CASRVGSTEAFF. In DNA form, the CDR3 reads TGTGCCAGCAGGGTGGGGTCCACTGAAGCTTTCTTT.

The chain recombines TRBV6-5 with TRBJ1-5; 7 bases match TRBD1. The CDR3 spans 13 residues. J was trimmed by 4 bases and V by 7 bases; bases with no gene match: 4. Germline CDR1 MNHEY, CDR2 SVGAGI. The CDR3 DNA is TGTGCCAGCAAATTGACAGGGAATCAGCCCCAGCATTTT. Amino acid sequence: CASKLTGNQPQHF.

This chain joins TRBV3-1 (or the pseudogene TRBV3-2) and TRBJ1-2; D possibly corresponds to TRBD1 (6 bases). CDR3 length: 14 amino acids. Germline lookup yields CDR1 LGHDT and CDR2 YNNKEL (reference sequence). V was shortened by 3 bases and J by 5 bases, with 13 bases between the two germline ends. The CDR3 reads CASSQGALGYGYTF. CDR3 sequence (DNA): TGTGCCAGCAGCCAGGGGGCCTTAGGGTATGGCTACACCTTC.

This chain uses TRBV2 with TRBJ1-1, with D maybe TRBD1 (5 bases). Germline V gene data show CDR1 as SNHLY and CDR2 as FYNNEI. The CDR3 loop spans 15 amino acids. The V and J ends lost 6 bases and 4 bases respectively, with 18 bases between them. CDR3 sequence: CASRADRPGGTEAFF. The CDR3 DNA follows: TGTGCCAGCAGAGCCGACAGACCGGGGGGCACTGAAGCTTTCTTT.

This rearrangement joins TRBV5-5 to TRBJ2-3; tentative D call: TRBD1 (6 bases). The CDR3 loop spans 16 amino acids. Germline V gene data show CDR1 as SGHKS and CDR2 as YYEKEE (reference sequence). Deletions cut 4 bases from V and 2 bases from J, with 17 bases between. The CDR3 reads CASSNDRSLYTDTQYF. CDR3 nucleotide sequence: TGTGCCAGCAGCAATGACAGGTCCCTCTACACAGATACGCAGTATTTT. The full variable domain, rest sourced from reference TRBV5-5 and TRBJ2-3, is DAGVTQSPTHLIKTRGQQVTLRCSPISGHKSVSWYQQVLGQGPQFIFQYYEKEERGRGNFPDRFSARQFPNYSSELNVNALLLGDSALYLCASSNDRSLYTDTQYFGPGTRLTVL.

The rearrangement joins TRBV6-6 to TRBJ2-7; 9 bases are a match to TRBD1. From germline, CDR1 is MNHNY and CDR2 SVGAGI (reference sequence). The V segment lost 9 bases and the J segment 3 bases; nucleotides outside the gene matches: 3. The CDR3 is made up of 12 amino acids. Written as DNA, the CDR3 is TGTGCCAGTTCGGGACAGGGCTACGAGCAGTACTTC. It translates to CASSGQGYEQYF.

This chain connects TRBV30 to TRBJ1-1; 10 nucleotides agree with TRBD1. After removal of 0 bases from V and 1 base from J, the junction contained 5 bases not matched to a gene. The CDR3 extends over 16 amino acids. Germline-derived CDR1 and CDR2 are GTSNPN and SVGIG (reference sequence). CDR3 loop: CAWSVGGTGANTEAFF. CDR3 nucleotides: TGTGCCTGGAGTGTAGGCGGGACAGGGGCGAACACTGAAGCTTTCTTT.

This clone was detected a few times. The chain couples TRBV2 to TRBJ1-4; possible D gene TRBD1, 5 bases. V dropped 7 bases and J dropped 8 bases, with 20 bases sitting between them. The CDR3 totals 15 residues. CDR1 is SNHLY, CDR2 FYNNEI, per germline. CDR3: CASNEWGGFGEKLFF. The CDR3 nucleotides are TGTGCCAGCAACGAATGGGGGGGTTTCGGAGAAAAACTGTTTTTT. The whole variable domain, remainder taken from reference TRBV2 and TRBJ1-4, is EPEVTQTPSHQVTQMGQEVILRCVPISNHLYFYWYRQILGQKVEFLVSFYNNEISEKSEIFDDQFSVERPDGSNFTLKIRSTKLEDSAMYFCASNEWGGFGEKLFFGSGTQLSVL.

The gene calls are TRBV5-6 and TRBJ2-1; 9 nucleotides match TRBD1. Germline loops: CDR1 SGHDT, CDR2 YYEEEE. Unmatched junction bases numbered 20, after V lost 4 bases and J lost 6 bases. CDR3 length: 19 amino acids. The CDR3 region has the DNA TGTGCCAGCAGCATCGGGACAGGGTACTTGGAGGTGTTCCCCAATGAGCAGTTCTTC. It codes for CASSIGTGYLEVFPNEQFF.

The V call is TRBV28, the J call TRBJ2-4; 9 nucleotides agree with TRBD1. The CDR3 extends over 16 amino acids. CDR1 is MDHEN, CDR2 SYDVKM, per germline. The V segment lost 4 bases and the J segment 3 bases; nucleotides outside the gene matches: 7. This chain's CDR3 is CASSSSGQGNKNIQYF. The CDR3 DNA reads as TGTGCCAGCAGTTCCAGCGGACAGGGGAACAAAAACATTCAGTACTTC. The variable domain in full, completed from reference TRBV28 and TRBJ2-4, reads DVKVTQSSRYLVKRTGEKVFLECVQDMDHENMFWYRQDPGLGLRLIYFSYDVKMKEKGDIPEGYSVSREKKERFSLILESASTNQTSMYLCASSSSGQGNKNIQYFGAGTRLSVL.

This chain links TRBV15 with TRBJ2-3; D might be TRBD2 (6 bases). The CDR3 is made up of 14 amino acids. The V gene's germline CDR1 is LNHNV and CDR2 YYDKDF (reference sequence). Trimming left V 3 bases short and J 9 bases short, with 16 bases between. The CDR3 DNA reads as TGTGCCACCAGCAGGCGGGACGGGGAGAGGACGCAGTATTTT. This encodes CATSRRDGERTQYF.

The rearrangement uses TRBV5-4 and TRBJ1-2; the match to TRBD1 covers 7 bases. Germline-derived CDR1 and CDR2 are SGHNT and YYREEE (reference sequence). V was clipped by 0 bases and J by 6 bases; unmatched bases: 2. The CDR3 has 13 amino acids. The DNA of the CDR3 is TGTGCCAGCAGCTTGGTAGGGGGCGATGGCTACACCTTC. Translation: CASSLVGGDGYTF.

Details on this clone: Additional DNA sequences in this sample encode the identical CDR3. V and J are TRBV5-1 and TRBJ1-2; maybe TRBD1 (5 bases). The CDR3 consists of 13 residues. The ends were cut back, 2 bases at V and 2 bases at J, with 7 bases in the middle. From germline, CDR1 is SGHRS and CDR2 YFSETQ. The CDR3 loop is CASSLGENYGYTF. The CDR3 coding sequence is TGCGCCAGCAGCTTAGGGGAAAACTATGGCTACACCTTC.

This chain joins TRBV3-1 (or the pseudogene TRBV3-2) and TRBJ1-4, with 7 nucleotides matching TRBD1. V trimming: 4 bases; J trimming: 5 bases; junction bases outside the gene matches: 4. Germline V gives CDR1 LGHDT, CDR2 YNNKEL (reference sequence). The CDR3 sequence is 14 residues long. The CDR3 protein is CASSRDSRNEKLFF. The CDR3 nucleotides read TGTGCCAGCAGCCGGGACAGCCGAAATGAAAAACTGTTTTTT.

CDR3 coding DNA: TGTGCCAGCACCCCAACGGGGGAGGGGAACTATGGCTACACCTTC. Translation: CASTPTGEGNYGYTF. The chain recombines TRBV4-2 with TRBJ1-2, with TRBD1 as a possible D gene (5 bases). Between the trimmed V and J ends, which lost 7 bases and 2 bases, there was a span of 17 bases. This CDR3 is 15 amino acids long. CDR1 is LGHNA, CDR2 YNFKEQ, per germline.

The CDR3 bases are TGTGCCACCAGCAGAGCAGGCCCCCTTTCAAACACCGGGGAGCTGTTTTTT. The encoded protein is CATSRAGPLSNTGELFF. The chain uses TRBV15 and TRBJ2-2, with D unresolved. Germline CDR1 is LNHNV and CDR2 is YYDKDF (reference sequence). CDR3 length equals 17 residues. Deletions cut 1 base from V and 2 bases from J, with 14 bases between.

The rearrangement joins TRBV3-1 (or the pseudogene TRBV3-2) to TRBJ2-1; a weak D match, TRBD1 (5 bases). The CDR3 totals 11 residues. CDR1 is LGHDT, CDR2 YNNKEL, per germline (reference sequence). Trimming stripped 4 bases from V and 7 bases from J, with 5 bases between. In DNA, the CDR3 is TGTGCCAGCAGCCCAGGGAATGAGCAGTTCTTC. This encodes CASSPGNEQFF.

The chain uses TRBV10-3 and TRBJ2-7, with D hard to call. Germline V gene sequence: CDR1 ENHRY, CDR2 SYGVKD. This CDR3 spans 14 amino acids. V lost 7 bases and J lost 2, with 15 bases in between. The CDR3 region is CAITSGPPTYEQYF. CDR3 bases: TGTGCCATCACCTCAGGCCCCCCGACCTACGAGCAGTACTTC.

V is TRBV7-2 and J is TRBJ2-1; D is undetermined. In germline, CDR1 is SGHTA, CDR2 FQGNSA. The CDR3 is 14 residues long. V was trimmed by 1 base and J by 7 bases, leaving 11 bases between them. CDR3 residues: CASSLDHLPNEQFF. The CDR3, as DNA: TGTGCCAGCAGCTTAGACCACCTACCTAATGAGCAGTTCTTC.

This sequence joins TRBV2 and TRBJ1-6; maybe TRBD1 (6 bases). This CDR3 has 15 amino acids. Germline assignment: CDR1 SNHLY and CDR2 FYNNEI. Between the trimmed V and J ends, which lost 0 bases and 9 bases, there was a span of 12 bases. The chain's CDR3 is CASSEAGARTSPLHF. The CDR3 DNA sequence: TGTGCCAGCAGTGAAGCGGGGGCTCGTACTTCACCCCTCCACTTT. The entire variable domain, with the rest obtained from reference TRBV2 and TRBJ1-6, is as follows: EPEVTQTPSHQVTQMGQEVILRCVPISNHLYFYWYRQILGQKVEFLVSFYNNEISEKSEIFDDQFSVERPDGSNFTLKIRSTKLEDSAMYFCASSEAGARTSPLHFGNGTRLTVT.

The genes are TRBV2 and TRBJ1-1; D call uncertain. The germline V gene has CDR1 SNHLY and CDR2 FYNNEI. V was clipped by 5 bases and J by 10 bases, with 17 bases between them. The CDR3 runs 13 residues. The CDR3 nucleotides read TGTGCCAGCAGTCCTGGTGTGGGTCCTAGAGCTTTCTTT. Translating it yields CASSPGVGPRAFF.

The chain employs TRBV4-2 and TRBJ1-2, with D possibly TRBD1 on 6 matching bases. The CDR3 extends over 15 amino acids. Germline-derived CDR1 and CDR2 are LGHNA and YNFKEQ. The germline V and J ends were trimmed by 0 bases and 3 bases, with 11 bases remaining between them. CDR3 in DNA: TGTGCCAGCAGCCAAGAACCAGGGGCCTACTATGGCTACACCTTC. It translates to CASSQEPGAYYGYTF.

V gene TRBV28 combines with J gene TRBJ2-5; possibly TRBD2 for D (7 bases). The CDR3 loop spans 15 amino acids. Trimming left V 5 bases short and J 2 bases short, with 15 bases between. CDR1 MDHEN and CDR2 SYDVKM come from the germline V gene. The CDR3 is CASSPPRGPQETQYF. The CDR3 DNA sequence: TGTGCCAGCAGTCCCCCGCGGGGGCCACAAGAGACCCAGTACTTC.

This clone was seen once. The rearrangement links TRBV12-5 to TRBJ1-4, with D uncertain. CDR3 size: 16 residues. Per the germline V gene, CDR1 is LGHNT and CDR2 is FRNRAP. Trimming took 4 bases from V and 0 from J, leaving 12 bases between them. CDR3 in amino acids: CASGSLTQPTNEKLFF. For the CDR3, the DNA is TGTGCTAGTGGTTCTCTGACACAGCCAACTAATGAAAAACTGTTTTTT. Based on the CDR3 plus reference TRBV12-5 and TRBJ1-4, the full variable domain is DARVTQTPRHKVTEMGQEVTMRCQPILGHNTVFWYRQTMMQGLELLAYFRNRAPLDDSGMPKDRFSAEMPDATLATLKIQPSEPRDSAVYFCASGSLTQPTNEKLFFGSGTQLSVL.

The genes are TRBV4-1 and TRBJ2-5, with 9 bases fitting TRBD2. The CDR3 has 19 amino acids. CDR1 is MGHRA, CDR2 YSYEKL, per germline. Trimming removed 0 bases from V and 4 bases from J; junction bases left unmatched: 15. The CDR3 nucleotides are TGCGCCAGCAGCCAAGATCTCCTACGGGTGCGGGAGGGTGGAGAGACCCAGTACTTC. It is translated as CASSQDLLRVREGGETQYF.

This chain joins TRBV2 and TRBJ1-1; TRBD1 aligns across 8 bases. V lost 5 bases and J lost 5; bases outside the gene matches: 4. The CDR3 consists of 13 residues. Germline assignment: CDR1 SNHLY and CDR2 FYNNEI. The CDR3 loop reads CASSRQGKTEAFF. CDR3 in DNA: TGTGCCAGCAGTAGACAGGGGAAAACTGAAGCTTTCTTT.